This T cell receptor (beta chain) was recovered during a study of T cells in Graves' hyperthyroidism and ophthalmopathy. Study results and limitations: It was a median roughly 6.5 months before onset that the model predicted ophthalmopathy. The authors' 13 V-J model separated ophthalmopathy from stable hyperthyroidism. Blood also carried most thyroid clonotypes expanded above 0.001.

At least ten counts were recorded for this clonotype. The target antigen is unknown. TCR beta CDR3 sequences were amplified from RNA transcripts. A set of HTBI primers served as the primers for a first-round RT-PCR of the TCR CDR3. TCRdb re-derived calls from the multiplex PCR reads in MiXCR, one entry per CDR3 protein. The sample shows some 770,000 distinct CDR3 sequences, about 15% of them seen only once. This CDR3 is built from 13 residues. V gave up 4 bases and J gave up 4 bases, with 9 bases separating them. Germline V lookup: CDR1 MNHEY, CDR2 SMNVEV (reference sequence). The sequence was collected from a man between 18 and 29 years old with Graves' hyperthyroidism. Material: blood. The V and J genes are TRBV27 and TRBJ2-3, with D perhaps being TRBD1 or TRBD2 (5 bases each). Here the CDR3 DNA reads TGTGCCAGCAGTTCCCTGGGGGCAGATACGCAGTATTTT. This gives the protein CASSSLGADTQYF.